The 14 T cell receptor beta chains listed next were all sequenced from one sample in a study of CD8+ T cells in alopecia areata. RNA, once extracted, was reverse transcribed into cDNA for use as the sequencing template. Generated by immunoSEQ multiplex PCR, the TCRdb table keeps only in-frame clones and is missing some. The sample yields roughly 130,000 clones, 45% to 60% seen once. The starting material was CD4+ T cells sorted from blood, obtained at week 0. The receptors derive from a human donor with alopecia areata.

The chain employs TRBV18 and TRBJ1-5; D gene ambiguous. The CDR3 contains 13 residues. V shed 8 bases and J shed 0 bases, with 8 bases lying between them. From germline, CDR1 is KGHSH and CDR2 LQKENI. CDR3 protein: CASGLNSNQPQHF. CDR3 bases: TGTGCCAGCGGACTGAATAGCAATCAGCCCCAGCATTTT. Based on the CDR3 plus reference TRBV18 and TRBJ1-5, the full variable domain is NAGVMQNPRHLVRRRGQEARLRCSPMKGHSHVYWYRQLPEEGLKFMVYLQKENIIDESGMPKERFSAEFPKEGPSILRIQQVVRGDSAAYFCASGLNSNQPQHFGDGTRLSIL.

A few counts support this clone. The chain uses TRBV6-5 and TRBJ2-2, with 7 bases lining up with TRBD2. V trimming: 7 bases; J trimming: 4 bases; junction bases outside the gene matches: 6. The CDR3 has 14 residues. Germline V gives CDR1 MNHEY, CDR2 SVGAGI. CDR3 nucleotide sequence: TGTGCCAGCACCCCAGGGAGGGCCACCGGGGAGCTGTTTTTT. Translation: CASTPGRATGELFF.

The V and J genes are TRBV7-3 and TRBJ2-3; TRBD2 matches at 8 bases. The germline V gene has CDR1 SGHTA and CDR2 FQGTGA. V dropped 4 bases and J dropped 9; count of bases not matched to a gene: 12. This CDR3 is built from 15 residues. The CDR3 here is CASSSRGGLGVTQYF. CDR3 in DNA: TGTGCCAGCAGCTCCCGCGGGGGGCTCGGAGTCACGCAGTATTTT.

The chain uses TRBV29-1 and TRBJ1-2, with D tentatively TRBD1 (5 bases). Between the trimmed V and J ends, which lost 7 bases and 4 bases, there was a span of 10 bases. The CDR3 sequence is 11 residues long. The germline V gene encodes CDR1 SQVTM and CDR2 ANQGSEA. CDR3 amino acids: CSGVDSYGYTF. CDR3 bases: TGCAGCGGGGTAGACAGCTATGGCTACACCTTC.

This clone was counted a few times. The chain joins TRBV6-1 to TRBJ2-5; D gene unclear. CDR3 length equals 13 residues. The V gene's germline CDR1 is MNHNS and CDR2 SASEGT. V was cut by 2 bases and J by 3 bases, with 7 bases left in between. The CDR3 sequence: CASSENGEETQYF. In DNA, the CDR3 is TGTGCCAGCAGTGAAAATGGGGAAGAGACCCAGTACTTC.

This clone appeared a few times. The V gene is TRBV27, the J gene TRBJ1-6; D is uncertain. This CDR3 contains 16 residues. CDR1 and CDR2 from the germline V gene are MNHEY and SMNVEV (reference sequence). V was pared by 7 bases and J by 10 bases, with 23 bases between. This chain's CDR3 is CASTQRAVIDRSPLHF. Written as DNA, the CDR3 is TGTGCCAGCACCCAACGGGCAGTCATCGATCGGTCACCCCTCCACTTT.

J is TRBJ2-2 and V is TRBV10-2; TRBD2 might be the D (6 bases). CDR3 length equals 13 residues. Per germline, CDR1 WSHSY and CDR2 SAAADI. Trimming took 7 bases from V and 5 from J, leaving 11 bases between them. CDR3 sequence (DNA): TGCGCCAGCAAACTCGCGGGAACCGGGGAGCTGTTTTTT. As protein: CASKLAGTGELFF.

This clone came up a few times. CDR3 loop: CASSREFNNEQFF. CDR3 coding DNA: TGTGCCAGCAGTAGGGAGTTCAACAATGAGCAGTTCTTC. The rearrangement links TRBV28 to TRBJ2-1; possible D gene TRBD2, 5 bases. Germline V gene sequence: CDR1 MDHEN, CDR2 SYDVKM. The CDR3 spans 13 residues. Trimming cost V 5 bases and J 5 bases, with 10 bases left between them. Using reference TRBV28 and TRBJ2-1 for the parts outside the CDR3, the full variable domain is DVKVTQSSRYLVKRTGEKVFLECVQDMDHENMFWYRQDPGLGLRLIYFSYDVKMKEKGDIPEGYSVSREKKERFSLILESASTNQTSMYLCASSREFNNEQFFGPGTRLTVL.

The chain recombines TRBV30 with TRBJ2-7; tentatively, D is TRBD2 (5 bases). The CDR3 totals 12 residues. The V gene lost 3 bases and the J gene lost 2 bases, with 8 bases spanning the gap. Germline CDR1 reads GTSNPN; CDR2 reads SVGIG (reference sequence). The CDR3 nucleotides read TGTGCCTGGAGCACCGGGGCCTACGAGCAGTACTTC. The encoded protein is CAWSTGAYEQYF.

The V gene is TRBV2, the J gene TRBJ2-7; TRBD1 matches at 8 bases. Germline V gene lookup returns CDR1 SNHLY and CDR2 FYNNEI. V lost 10 bases and J lost 1; bases outside the gene matches: 6. This CDR3 is built from 13 residues. The CDR3 DNA sequence: TGTGCCACCCGGACAGGGCCTTCCTACGAGCAGTACTTC. As protein: CATRTGPSYEQYF.

V is TRBV5-1 and J is TRBJ2-6; D is unresolved. CDR1 is SGHRS, CDR2 YFSETQ, per germline. The ends were cut back, 4 bases at V and 0 bases at J, with 17 bases in the middle. The CDR3 totals 18 residues. In nucleotides, the CDR3 is TGCGCCAGCAGCCAGAGTCGGCAAACTCACTCTGGGGCCAACGTCCTGACTTTC. Its translation: CASSQSRQTHSGANVLTF.

The CDR3 here is CASSQTGGVDTQYF. CDR3 bases: TGCGCCAGCAGCCAAACCGGGGGGGTAGATACGCAGTATTTT. The chain joins TRBV4-3 to TRBJ2-3; 8 positions agree with TRBD2. V was pared by 2 bases and J by 5 bases, with 3 bases of the junction left unmatched. Germline V gene lookup returns CDR1 LGHNA and CDR2 YSLEER. The CDR3 is 14 residues long.

This clone turned up a few times. The CDR3 sequence: CASSLRDRGEETQYF. DNA for the CDR3: TGCGCCAGCAGCCTACGAGACAGGGGAGAAGAGACCCAGTACTTC. The chain is built from TRBV5-1 and TRBJ2-5; 8 bases map to TRBD1. This CDR3 contains 15 residues. The germline V gene encodes CDR1 SGHRS and CDR2 YFSETQ. V lost 4 bases, J lost 3 bases, and 8 bases stayed unmatched.

The chain couples TRBV7-2 to TRBJ2-7, with 9 bases identical to TRBD2. V lost 6 bases, J lost 0 bases, and 6 bases stayed unmatched. In germline, CDR1 is SGHTA, CDR2 FQGNSA. This CDR3 comprises 15 residues. The CDR3 DNA sequence: TGTGCCAGCAGTTACGCGGGGGGGGCCTCCTACGAGCAGTACTTC. Protein product: CASSYAGGASYEQYF.